One and the same sample provided the 19 T cell receptor beta chains below, sequenced in a study of blood T cell repertoires in COVID-19. Here immunoSEQ multiplex PCR was the method, and the copy in TCRdb shows in-frame clones only, minus some. The data show more than 55,000 clones, 86% seen once. Sequencing used peripheral blood. The receptor set was obtained from a woman of 80 years or more with acute or convalescent COVID-19.

This chain connects TRBV9 to TRBJ2-5; tentative D call: TRBD2 (7 bases). V lost 4 bases and J lost 5, with 18 bases in between. Germline loops: CDR1 SGDLS, CDR2 YYNGEE. The CDR3 is 15 residues long. In nucleotides, the CDR3 is TGTGCCAGCAGCTTCGAATCGGGGGGCAGGGAGACCCAGTACTTC. It translates to CASSFESGGRETQYF.

The chain recombines TRBV5-6 with TRBJ1-1, with TRBD1 identical over 11 bases. This CDR3 is built from 16 residues. Per germline, CDR1 SGHDT and CDR2 YYEEEE. J lost 6 bases, V lost 7 bases, and 14 bases had no gene match. The CDR3 DNA reads as TGTGCCAGCGCCCGGGGGACAGGGGGAGGAGTAGCTGAAGCTTTCTTT. The encoded protein is CASARGTGGGVAEAFF.

The rearrangement uses TRBV6-6 and TRBJ1-5; possibly TRBD1 for D (5 bases). The length of the CDR3 is 14 residues. Germline V gene sequence: CDR1 MNHNY, CDR2 SVGAGI (reference sequence). Trimming left V 0 bases short and J 9 bases short, with 12 bases between. CDR3 bases: TGTGCCAGCAGTTACTCGAAAAAAGGGGCGCCCCAGCATTTT. Amino acid sequence: CASSYSKKGAPQHF.

This chain joins TRBV5-1 and TRBJ2-5, with 12 bases identical to TRBD2. After removal of 1 base from V and 5 bases from J, the junction contained 6 bases not matched to a gene. The CDR3 runs 16 residues. Germline V gene data show CDR1 as SGHRS and CDR2 as YFSETQ. The CDR3 region has the DNA TGCGCCAGCAGCTTGTTCCTAGCGGGAGGGCCGGAGACCCAGTACTTC. Translation gives CASSLFLAGGPETQYF.

This clone was counted between two and nine times. This rearrangement joins TRBV11-2 to TRBJ2-1; a weak D match, TRBD2 (5 bases). V lost 4 bases and J lost 0, with 19 bases in between. This CDR3 region has 18 residues. Per germline, CDR1 SGHAT and CDR2 FQNNGV. The CDR3, as DNA: TGTGCCAGCAGCTATGAACTAATGGACTTAAGCTCCTACAATGAGCAGTTCTTC. Protein product: CASSYELMDLSSYNEQFF.

V and J are TRBV6-5 and TRBJ1-5; 7 bases fit TRBD1. With V trimmed by 5 bases and J by 4 bases, 5 bases remained unmatched. Germline V gives CDR1 MNHEY, CDR2 SVGAGI. This CDR3 spans 14 amino acids. The CDR3 here is CASSPPGGNQPQHF. DNA of the CDR3: TGTGCCAGCAGTCCTCCAGGGGGAAATCAGCCCCAGCATTTT.

The chain has TRBV3-1 (or the pseudogene TRBV3-2) and TRBJ2-5, with 8 bases that match TRBD1. This CDR3 contains 13 residues. The V segment lost 6 bases and the J segment 2 bases; nucleotides outside the gene matches: 2. Germline V gives CDR1 LGHDT, CDR2 YNNKEL (reference sequence). The CDR3 DNA reads as TGTGCCAGCAGGGACAGGGCGCAAGAGACCCAGTACTTC. Translation gives CASRDRAQETQYF.

The CDR3 protein is CASSSGFRSNQPQHF. Here the CDR3 DNA reads TGTGCCAGCAGTTCGGGGTTTCGGAGCAATCAGCCCCAGCATTTT. This chain links TRBV6-5 with TRBJ1-5; D is unclear. Germline V CDR1 and CDR2: MNHEY, SVGAGI. V gave up 4 bases and J gave up 1 base, with 11 bases separating them. The length of the CDR3 is 15 residues.

V and J are TRBV30 and TRBJ1-6; 9 bases align to TRBD1. This CDR3 region has 17 residues. From germline, CDR1 is GTSNPN and CDR2 SVGIG (reference sequence). V was clipped by 5 bases and J by 9 bases; unmatched bases: 17. CDR3 nucleotide sequence: TGTGCCTGGGGAAGAGTCTCCGGGACAGGGTTCGGTTCACCCCTCCACTTT. It specifies CAWGRVSGTGFGSPLHF.

The V and J genes are TRBV11-3 and TRBJ2-3; TRBD1 aligns across 11 bases. This CDR3 has 16 amino acids. V dropped 6 bases and J dropped 6; count of bases not matched to a gene: 11. Germline assignment: CDR1 SGHNT and CDR2 YENEEA. Here the CDR3 DNA reads TGTGCCAGCAGTTCTGAATTGGACAGGGGGCCGGATACGCAGTATTTT. Protein sequence: CASSSELDRGPDTQYF.

The genes are TRBV5-1 and TRBJ1-4; D remains ambiguous. This CDR3 contains 14 residues. Per germline, CDR1 SGHRS and CDR2 YFSETQ. Deletions cut 4 bases from V and 3 bases from J, with 10 bases between. CDR3: CASSRDSSNEKLFF. DNA for the CDR3: TGCGCCAGCAGCCGGGATTCATCTAATGAAAAACTGTTTTTT.

The CDR3 bases are TGTGCCAGCAGCGGGGCAGGGTATTTGGATGGCTACACCTTC. This encodes CASSGAGYLDGYTF. The rearrangement uses TRBV7-9 and TRBJ1-2, with a possible D match to TRBD1 (5 bases). Trimming took 5 bases from V and 6 from J, leaving 16 bases between them. The CDR3 spans 14 residues. Looked up from germline, CDR1 is SEHNR and CDR2 is FQNEAQ (reference sequence).

The chain carries TRBV30 and TRBJ2-5; 13 bases are a match to TRBD2. CDR3 size: 14 residues. The germline CDR1 and CDR2 sequences are GTSNPN and SVGIG (reference sequence). V was clipped by 3 bases and J by 5 bases; unmatched bases: 3. Here the CDR3 DNA reads TGTGCCTGGAGCGGGACTAGCGGGACGGAGACCCAGTACTTC. Translation: CAWSGTSGTETQYF.

V and J are TRBV30 and TRBJ2-7, with D perhaps matching TRBD1 (6 bases). There are 14 residues in the CDR3. V gave up 0 bases and J gave up 3 bases, with 12 bases separating them. Germline V gene sequence: CDR1 GTSNPN, CDR2 SVGIG (reference sequence). The CDR3 loop reads CAWSVGIGGYEQYF. The CDR3 DNA is TGTGCCTGGAGTGTAGGTATAGGGGGCTACGAGCAGTACTTC.

The chain links TRBV7-2 to TRBJ1-4, with 7 bases lining up with TRBD1. Germline CDR1 reads SGHTA; CDR2 reads FQGNSA. The CDR3 length is 17 residues. Losses at the gene ends were 2 bases for V and 7 bases for J; bases not matched to a gene: 13. CDR3 nucleotide sequence: TGTGCCAGCAGCTTAAGAGCCGGACAGGCTTGGGGTGAAAAACTGTTTTTT. Amino acids: CASSLRAGQAWGEKLFF.

This sequence joins TRBV7-2 and TRBJ2-3, with 7 bases lining up with TRBD2. The V gene's germline CDR1 is SGHTA and CDR2 FQGNSA. V was pared by 3 bases and J by 5 bases, with 11 bases of the junction left unmatched. This CDR3 comprises 16 residues. This chain's CDR3 is CASSFIWWEGKDTQYF. The CDR3 DNA sequence: TGTGCCAGCAGCTTTATTTGGTGGGAGGGTAAAGATACGCAGTATTTT.

The V and J genes are TRBV2 and TRBJ1-6; 7 bases are a match to TRBD1. The CDR3 runs to 14 residues. Germline V lookup: CDR1 SNHLY, CDR2 FYNNEI. V gave up 10 bases and J gave up 8 bases; unmatched junction bases: 11. CDR3 amino acids: CATAEQGRYSPLHF. CDR3 nucleotides: TGTGCCACCGCTGAACAGGGGAGGTATTCACCCCTCCACTTT.

The CDR3 here is CASSSGGKGVTDTQYF. The CDR3 nucleotides read TGCGCCAGCAGCTCCGGTGGTAAAGGGGTCACAGATACGCAGTATTTT. V gene TRBV5-1 combines with J gene TRBJ2-3; D is perhaps TRBD1 (5 bases). V was cut by 3 bases and J by 2 bases, with 16 bases left in between. CDR3 size: 16 residues. Germline V gives CDR1 SGHRS, CDR2 YFSETQ.

This clone has only a few counts. The chain is built from TRBV28 and TRBJ2-5, with D possibly TRBD1 on 6 matching bases. V lost 6 bases and J 2 bases, leaving 7 bases between the germline ends. CDR3 length: 12 residues. Per germline, CDR1 MDHEN and CDR2 SYDVKM. CDR3 DNA: TGTGCCAGCAGAGGACAGCAAGAGACCCAGTACTTC. Translating it yields CASRGQQETQYF.